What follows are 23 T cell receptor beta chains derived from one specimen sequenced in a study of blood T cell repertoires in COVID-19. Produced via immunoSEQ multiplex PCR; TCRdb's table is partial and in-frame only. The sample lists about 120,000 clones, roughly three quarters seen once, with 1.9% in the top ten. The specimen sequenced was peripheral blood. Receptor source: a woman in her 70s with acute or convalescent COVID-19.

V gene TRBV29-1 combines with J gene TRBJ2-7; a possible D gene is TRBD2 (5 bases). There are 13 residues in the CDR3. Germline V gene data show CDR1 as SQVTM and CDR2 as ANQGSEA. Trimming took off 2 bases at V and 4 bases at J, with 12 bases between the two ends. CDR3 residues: CSVEWQDSYEQYF. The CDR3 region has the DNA TGCAGCGTTGAATGGCAGGACTCTTACGAGCAGTACTTC.

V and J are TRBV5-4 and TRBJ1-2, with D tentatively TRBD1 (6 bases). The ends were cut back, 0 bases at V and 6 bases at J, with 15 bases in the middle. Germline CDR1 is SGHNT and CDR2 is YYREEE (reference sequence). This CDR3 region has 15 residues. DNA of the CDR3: TGTGCCAGCAGCTTGGTAACCACAGGGAATAATGGCTACACCTTC. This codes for CASSLVTTGNNGYTF. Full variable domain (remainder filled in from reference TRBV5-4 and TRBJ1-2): ETGVTQSPTHLIKTRGQQVTLRCSSQSGHNTVSWYQQALGQGPQFIFQYYREEENGRGNFPPRFSGLQFPNYSSELNVNALELDDSALYLCASSLVTTGNNGYTFGSGTRLTVV.

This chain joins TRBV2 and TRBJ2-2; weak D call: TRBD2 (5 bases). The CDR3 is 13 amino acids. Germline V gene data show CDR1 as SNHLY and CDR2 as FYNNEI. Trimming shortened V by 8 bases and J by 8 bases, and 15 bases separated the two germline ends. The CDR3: CASLLRSGGELFF. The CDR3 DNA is TGTGCCAGCCTCCTCAGGTCGGGGGGGGAGCTGTTTTTT.

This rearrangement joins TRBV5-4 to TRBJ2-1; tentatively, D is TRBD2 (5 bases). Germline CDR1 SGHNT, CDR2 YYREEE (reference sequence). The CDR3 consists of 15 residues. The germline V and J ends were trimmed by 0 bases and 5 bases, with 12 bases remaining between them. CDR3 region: CASSLGRRPNNEQFF. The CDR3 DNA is TGTGCCAGCAGCTTGGGGAGGAGGCCTAACAATGAGCAGTTCTTC.

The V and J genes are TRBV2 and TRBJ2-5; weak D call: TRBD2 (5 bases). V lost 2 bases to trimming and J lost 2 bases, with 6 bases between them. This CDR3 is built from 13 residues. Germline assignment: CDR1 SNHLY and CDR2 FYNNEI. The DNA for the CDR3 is TGTGCCAGCAGTGAAAGCGGTCAAGAGACCCAGTACTTC. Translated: CASSESGQETQYF.

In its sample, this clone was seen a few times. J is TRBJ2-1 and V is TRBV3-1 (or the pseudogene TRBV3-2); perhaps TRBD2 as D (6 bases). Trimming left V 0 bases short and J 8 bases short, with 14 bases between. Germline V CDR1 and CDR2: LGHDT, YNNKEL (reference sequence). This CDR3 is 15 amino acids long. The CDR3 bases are TGTGCCAGCAGCCAAGAAAGGAGGGTCGGCGATGAGCAGTTCTTC. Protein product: CASSQERRVGDEQFF.

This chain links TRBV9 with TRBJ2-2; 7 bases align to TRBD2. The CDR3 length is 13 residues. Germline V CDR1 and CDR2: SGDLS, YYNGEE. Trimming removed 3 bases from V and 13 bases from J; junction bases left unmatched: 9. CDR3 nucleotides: TGTGCCAGCAGCGCACGTGGGGGGGACGGGCTGTTTTTT. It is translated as CASSARGGDGLFF. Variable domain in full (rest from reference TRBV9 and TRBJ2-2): DSGVTQTPKHLITATGQRVTLRCSPRSGDLSVYWYQQSLDQGLQFLIQYYNGEERAKGNILERFSAQQFPDLHSELNLSSLELGDSALYFCASSARGGDGLFFGEGSRLTVL.

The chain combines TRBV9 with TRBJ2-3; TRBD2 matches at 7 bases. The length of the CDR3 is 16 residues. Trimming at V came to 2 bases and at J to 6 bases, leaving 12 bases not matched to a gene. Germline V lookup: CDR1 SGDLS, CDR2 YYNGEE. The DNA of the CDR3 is TGTGCCAGCAGCGTCGTTTCCGGGACTACCGGGGATACGCAGTATTTT. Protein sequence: CASSVVSGTTGDTQYF.

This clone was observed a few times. CDR3 DNA sequence: TGTGCCATCAGTGAGTCGGGGGGTCCTAATGAAAAACTGTTTTTT. It codes for CAISESGGPNEKLFF. This rearrangement joins TRBV10-3 to TRBJ1-4; D is possibly TRBD1 (5 bases). CDR1 ENHRY and CDR2 SYGVKD come from the germline V gene. The CDR3 runs to 15 residues. V was clipped by 0 bases and J by 3 bases, with 8 bases between them.

The CDR3 loop reads CASRDRGSPSNQPQHF. CDR3 sequence (DNA): TGTGCCAGCAGGGACAGGGGGTCCCCTAGCAATCAGCCCCAGCATTTT. The chain is built from TRBV2 and TRBJ1-5, with TRBD1 identical over 10 bases. CDR1 and CDR2 (germline): SNHLY, FYNNEI. This CDR3 spans 16 amino acids. The V gene end was trimmed by 6 bases and the J gene end by 0 bases; junction bases not matched to a gene: 5. Complete variable domain (other parts from reference TRBV2 and TRBJ1-5): EPEVTQTPSHQVTQMGQEVILRCVPISNHLYFYWYRQILGQKVEFLVSFYNNEISEKSEIFDDQFSVERPDGSNFTLKIRSTKLEDSAMYFCASRDRGSPSNQPQHFGDGTRLSIL.

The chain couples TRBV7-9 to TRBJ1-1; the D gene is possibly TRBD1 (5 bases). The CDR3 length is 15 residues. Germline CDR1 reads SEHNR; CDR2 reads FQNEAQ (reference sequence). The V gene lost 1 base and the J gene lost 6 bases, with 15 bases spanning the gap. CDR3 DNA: TGTGCCAGCAGCTTAGTCGGCCTGAAAGGGGCTGAAGCTTTCTTT. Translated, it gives CASSLVGLKGAEAFF.

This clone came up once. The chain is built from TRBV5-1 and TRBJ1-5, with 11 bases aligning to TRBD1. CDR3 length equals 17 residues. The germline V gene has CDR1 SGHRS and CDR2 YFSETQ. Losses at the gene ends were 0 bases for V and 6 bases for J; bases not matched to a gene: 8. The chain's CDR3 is CASSLAGGDRGSQPQHF. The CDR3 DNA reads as TGCGCCAGCAGCTTGGCCGGAGGGGACAGGGGGAGTCAGCCCCAGCATTTT.

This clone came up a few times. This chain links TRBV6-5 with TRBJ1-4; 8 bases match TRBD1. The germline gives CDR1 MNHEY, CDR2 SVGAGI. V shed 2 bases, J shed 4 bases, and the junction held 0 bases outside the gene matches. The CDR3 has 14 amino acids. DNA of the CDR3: TGTGCCAGCAGTTACGGACAGGGTAATGAAAAACTGTTTTTT. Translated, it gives CASSYGQGNEKLFF.

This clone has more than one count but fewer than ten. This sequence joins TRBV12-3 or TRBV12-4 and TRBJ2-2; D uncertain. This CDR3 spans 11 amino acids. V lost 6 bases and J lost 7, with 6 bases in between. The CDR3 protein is CASSRYGELFF. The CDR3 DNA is TGTGCCAGCAGCCGTTACGGGGAGCTGTTTTTT.

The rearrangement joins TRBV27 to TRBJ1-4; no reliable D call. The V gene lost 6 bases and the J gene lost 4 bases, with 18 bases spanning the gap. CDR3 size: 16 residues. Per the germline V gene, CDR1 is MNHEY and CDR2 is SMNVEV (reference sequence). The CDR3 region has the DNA TGTGCCAGCAGCCCCGTCCCGCCGCAGTTTAATGAAAAACTGTTTTTT. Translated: CASSPVPPQFNEKLFF.

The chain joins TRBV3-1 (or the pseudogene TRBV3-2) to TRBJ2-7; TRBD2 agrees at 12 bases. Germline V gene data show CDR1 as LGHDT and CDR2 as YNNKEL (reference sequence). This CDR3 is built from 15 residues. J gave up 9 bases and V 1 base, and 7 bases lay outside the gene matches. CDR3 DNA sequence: TGTGCCAGCAGCCAAGTGACTAGCGGGAGAGGTGTGCAGTACTTC. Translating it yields CASSQVTSGRGVQYF.

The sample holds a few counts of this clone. For the CDR3, the DNA is TGCGCCAGCAGCTTGGACAGGGGGCGGTTTGGCTACACCTTC. The encoded protein is CASSLDRGRFGYTF. The chain uses TRBV5-1 and TRBJ1-2, with TRBD1 matching 9 bases. Germline CDR1 reads SGHRS; CDR2 reads YFSETQ. The CDR3 sequence is 14 residues long. V trimming: 0 bases; J trimming: 7 bases; junction bases outside the gene matches: 4. Using reference TRBV5-1 and TRBJ1-2 for the parts outside the CDR3, the full variable domain is KAGVTQTPRYLIKTRGQQVTLSCSPISGHRSVSWYQQTPGQGLQFLFEYFSETQRNKGNFPGRFSGRQFSNSRSEMNVSTLELGDSALYLCASSLDRGRFGYTFGSGTRLTVV.

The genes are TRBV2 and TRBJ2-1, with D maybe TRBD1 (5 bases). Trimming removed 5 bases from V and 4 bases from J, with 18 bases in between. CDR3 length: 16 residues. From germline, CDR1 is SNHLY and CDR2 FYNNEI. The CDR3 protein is CASSRMPSGHYNEQFF. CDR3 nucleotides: TGTGCCAGCAGTCGGATGCCGTCAGGGCATTACAATGAGCAGTTCTTC. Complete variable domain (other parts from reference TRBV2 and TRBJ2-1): EPEVTQTPSHQVTQMGQEVILRCVPISNHLYFYWYRQILGQKVEFLVSFYNNEISEKSEIFDDQFSVERPDGSNFTLKIRSTKLEDSAMYFCASSRMPSGHYNEQFFGPGTRLTVL.

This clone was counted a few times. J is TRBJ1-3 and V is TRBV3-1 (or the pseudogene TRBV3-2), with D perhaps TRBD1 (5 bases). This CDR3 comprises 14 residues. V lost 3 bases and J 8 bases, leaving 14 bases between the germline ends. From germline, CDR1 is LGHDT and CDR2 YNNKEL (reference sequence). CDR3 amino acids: CASSHQAGTDTIYF. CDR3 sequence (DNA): TGTGCCAGCAGCCATCAGGCGGGGACGGACACCATATATTTT.

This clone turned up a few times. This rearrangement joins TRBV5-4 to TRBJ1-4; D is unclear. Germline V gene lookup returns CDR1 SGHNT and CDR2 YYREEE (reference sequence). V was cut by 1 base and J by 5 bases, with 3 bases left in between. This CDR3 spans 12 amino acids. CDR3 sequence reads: CASSLINEKLFF. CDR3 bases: TGTGCCAGCAGCTTGATAAATGAAAAACTGTTTTTT.

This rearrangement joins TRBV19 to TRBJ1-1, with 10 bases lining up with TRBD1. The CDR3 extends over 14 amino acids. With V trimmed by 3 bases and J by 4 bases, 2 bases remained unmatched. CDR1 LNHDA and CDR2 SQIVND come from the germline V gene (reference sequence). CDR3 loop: CASSMGQGLTEAFF. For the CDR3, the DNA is TGTGCCAGTAGTATGGGACAGGGGCTCACTGAAGCTTTCTTT.

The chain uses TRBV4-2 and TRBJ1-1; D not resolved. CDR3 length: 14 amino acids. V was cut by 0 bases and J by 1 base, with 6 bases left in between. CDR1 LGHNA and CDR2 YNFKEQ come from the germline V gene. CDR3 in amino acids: CASSQDTWNTEAFF. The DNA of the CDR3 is TGTGCCAGCAGCCAAGATACATGGAACACTGAAGCTTTCTTT.

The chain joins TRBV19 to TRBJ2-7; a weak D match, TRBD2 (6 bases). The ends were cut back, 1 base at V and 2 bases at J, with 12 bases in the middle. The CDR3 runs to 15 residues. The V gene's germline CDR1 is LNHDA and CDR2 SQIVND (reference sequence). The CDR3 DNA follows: TGTGCCAGTAGTATAGTGGAGACGGGAGCCTACGAGCAGTACTTC. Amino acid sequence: CASSIVETGAYEQYF.